The clone carrying this TCR beta chain was seen more than once but under ten times. Antigen unknown. TCRdb's table, derived via immunoSEQ multiplex PCR, lists solely in-frame clones and lacks some. The table includes more than 300,000 clones, more than 80% detected once. This CDR3 comprises 13 residues. V lost 7 bases, J lost 3 bases, and 12 bases lay in between. From germline, CDR1 is SNHLY and CDR2 FYNNEI. This sample is part of a study of cytomegalovirus exposure and HLA in healthy donors. Points from the study as a whole: It was reportedly the case that the classifier diagnosed cytomegalovirus status with high specificity and sensitivity.

This clonotype was sampled from a woman aged 18-29 years in good health and CMV-seronegative. The sample comprised PBMCs. The V call is TRBV2, the J call TRBJ1-2; a possible D gene is TRBD1 (5 bases). The CDR3 is CASKRRGDYGYTF. The CDR3 DNA reads TGTGCCAGCAAAAGGAGGGGCGACTATGGCTACACCTTC.